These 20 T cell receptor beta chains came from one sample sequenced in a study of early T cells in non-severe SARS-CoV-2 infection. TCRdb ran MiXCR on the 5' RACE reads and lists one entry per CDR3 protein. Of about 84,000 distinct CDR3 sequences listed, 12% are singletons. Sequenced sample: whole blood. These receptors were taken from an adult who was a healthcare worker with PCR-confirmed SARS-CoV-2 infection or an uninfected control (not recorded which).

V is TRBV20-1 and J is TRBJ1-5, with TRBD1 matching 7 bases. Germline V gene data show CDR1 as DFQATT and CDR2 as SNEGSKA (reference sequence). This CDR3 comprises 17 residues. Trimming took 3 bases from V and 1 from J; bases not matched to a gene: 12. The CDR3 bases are TGCAGTGCTAGCTCTCCAAAAGACAGGGCCAGCAATCAGCCCCAGCATTTT. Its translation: CSASSPKDRASNQPQHF.

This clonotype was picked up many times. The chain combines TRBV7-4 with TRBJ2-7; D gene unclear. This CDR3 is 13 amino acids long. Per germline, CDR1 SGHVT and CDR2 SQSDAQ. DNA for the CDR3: TGTGCACTTCTAGGCGAGGTTGGTAACGGTCAGTACTTC. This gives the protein CALLGEVGNGQYF.

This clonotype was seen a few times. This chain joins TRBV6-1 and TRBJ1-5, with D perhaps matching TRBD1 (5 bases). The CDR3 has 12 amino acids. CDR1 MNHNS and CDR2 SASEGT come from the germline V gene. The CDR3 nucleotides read TGTGGGATCGGGACGGGGAATCAGCCCCAGCATTTT. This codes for CGIGTGNQPQHF.

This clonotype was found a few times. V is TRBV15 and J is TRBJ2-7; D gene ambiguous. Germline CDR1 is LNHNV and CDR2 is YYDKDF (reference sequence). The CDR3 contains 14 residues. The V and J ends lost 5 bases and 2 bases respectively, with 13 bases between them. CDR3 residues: CATSLSSRTYEQYF. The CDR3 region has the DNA TGTGCCACCAGCTTGAGCAGCCGAACCTACGAGCAGTACTTC.

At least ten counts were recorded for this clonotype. As DNA, the CDR3 is TGTGCCATCTCGGGACTAGCGGGGGATGAGCAGTTCTTC. Translated: CAISGLAGDEQFF. This chain uses TRBV10-3 with TRBJ2-1; 14 nucleotides agree with TRBD2. CDR1 ENHRY and CDR2 SYGVKD come from the germline V gene. The CDR3 is 13 amino acids. V was clipped by 8 bases and J by 8 bases; unmatched bases: 2.

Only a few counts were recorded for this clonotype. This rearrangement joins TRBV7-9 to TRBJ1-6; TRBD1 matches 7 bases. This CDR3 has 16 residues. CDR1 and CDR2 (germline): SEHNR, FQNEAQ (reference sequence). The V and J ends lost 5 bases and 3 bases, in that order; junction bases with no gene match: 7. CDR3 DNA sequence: TGTGCCAGCAGCACCCTTACAGGGGACTATAATTCACCCCTCCACTTT. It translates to CASSTLTGDYNSPLHF.

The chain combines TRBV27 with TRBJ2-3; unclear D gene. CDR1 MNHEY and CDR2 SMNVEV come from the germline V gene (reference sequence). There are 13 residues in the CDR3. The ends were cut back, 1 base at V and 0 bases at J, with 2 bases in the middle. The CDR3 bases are TGTGCCAGCAGTTTATGGAGCACAGATACGCAGTATTTT. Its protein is CASSLWSTDTQYF.

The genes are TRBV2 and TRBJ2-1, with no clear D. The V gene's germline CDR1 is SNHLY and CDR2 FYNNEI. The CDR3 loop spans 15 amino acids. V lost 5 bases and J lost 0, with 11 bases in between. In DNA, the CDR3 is TGTGCCAGCAGTCCTGGACGGAGCTCCTACAATGAGCAGTTCTTC. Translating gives CASSPGRSSYNEQFF.

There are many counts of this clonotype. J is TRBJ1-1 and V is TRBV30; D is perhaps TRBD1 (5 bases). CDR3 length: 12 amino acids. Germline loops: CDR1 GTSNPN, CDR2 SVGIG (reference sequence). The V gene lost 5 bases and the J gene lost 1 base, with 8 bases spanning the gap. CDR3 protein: CAWGGGNTEAFF. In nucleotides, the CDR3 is TGTGCCTGGGGCGGGGGGAACACTGAAGCTTTCTTT.

The CDR3 loop reads CASRISGPLETQYF. The CDR3 DNA sequence: TGTGCCAGCAGGATTAGCGGCCCATTGGAGACCCAGTACTTC. The chain joins TRBV6-5 to TRBJ2-5, with D maybe TRBD2 (6 bases). CDR1 is MNHEY, CDR2 SVGAGI, per germline. Trimming took off 6 bases at V and 5 bases at J, with 16 bases between the two ends. The CDR3 is made up of 14 amino acids.

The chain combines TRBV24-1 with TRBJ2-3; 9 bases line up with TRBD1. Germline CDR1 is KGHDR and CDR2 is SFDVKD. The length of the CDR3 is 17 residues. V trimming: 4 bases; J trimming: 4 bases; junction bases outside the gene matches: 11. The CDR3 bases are TGTGCCACCAGTGAGTCCCGGGGGACAGGGCTGTCAGATACGCAGTATTTT. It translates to CATSESRGTGLSDTQYF.

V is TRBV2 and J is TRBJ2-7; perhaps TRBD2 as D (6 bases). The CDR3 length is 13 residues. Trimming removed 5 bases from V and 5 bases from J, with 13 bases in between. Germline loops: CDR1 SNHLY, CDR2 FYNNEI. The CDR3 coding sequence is TGTGCCAGCAGTCACGGGACTTTCAACGAGCAGTACTTC. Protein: CASSHGTFNEQYF.

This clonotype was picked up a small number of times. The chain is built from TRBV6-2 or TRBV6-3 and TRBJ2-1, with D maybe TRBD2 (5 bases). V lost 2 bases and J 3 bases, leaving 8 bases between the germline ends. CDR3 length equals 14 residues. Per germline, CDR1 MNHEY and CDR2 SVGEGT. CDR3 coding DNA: TGTGCCAGCAGTTACGCGAGGGACTACAATGAGCAGTTCTTC. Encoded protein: CASSYARDYNEQFF.

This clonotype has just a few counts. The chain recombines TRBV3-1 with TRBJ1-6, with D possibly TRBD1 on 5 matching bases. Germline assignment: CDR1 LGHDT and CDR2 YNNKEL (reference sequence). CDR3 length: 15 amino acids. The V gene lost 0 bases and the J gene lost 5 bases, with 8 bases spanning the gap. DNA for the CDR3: TGTGCCAGCAGCCAAGAACAGGTGGATAATTCACCCCTCCACTTT. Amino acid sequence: CASSQEQVDNSPLHF.

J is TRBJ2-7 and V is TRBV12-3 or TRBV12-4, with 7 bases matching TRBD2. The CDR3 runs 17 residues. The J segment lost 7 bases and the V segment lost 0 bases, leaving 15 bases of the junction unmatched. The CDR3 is CASSLAGKTSTPQEQYF. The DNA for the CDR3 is TGTGCCAGCAGTTTAGCTGGTAAGACTAGCACCCCCCAGGAGCAGTACTTC.

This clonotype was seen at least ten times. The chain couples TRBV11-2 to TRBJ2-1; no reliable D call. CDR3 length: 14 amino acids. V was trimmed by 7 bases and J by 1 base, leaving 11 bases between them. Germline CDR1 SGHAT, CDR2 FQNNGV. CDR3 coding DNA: TGTGCCAGCACCCCGGCATATTCCTACAATGAGCAGTTCTTC. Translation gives CASTPAYSYNEQFF.

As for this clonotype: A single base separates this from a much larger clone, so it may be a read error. CDR3 loop: CASSLLIIGGRETQFF. Written as DNA, the CDR3 is TGTGCCAGCAGCTTATTGATTATAGGCGGGAGAGAGACCCAGTTCTTC. V and J are TRBV11-2 and TRBJ2-5; TRBD2 aligns across 7 bases. The assigned J gene may be wrong: the sequence end matches TRBJ2-1 better. The CDR3 covers 16 residues. Germline assignment: CDR1 SGHAT and CDR2 FQNNGV.

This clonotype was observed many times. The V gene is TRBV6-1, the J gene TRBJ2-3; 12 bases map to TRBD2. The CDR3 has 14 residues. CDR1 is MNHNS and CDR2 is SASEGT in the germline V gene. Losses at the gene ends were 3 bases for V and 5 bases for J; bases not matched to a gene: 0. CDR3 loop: CASSEGLAGDTQYF. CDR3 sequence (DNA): TGTGCCAGCAGTGAGGGACTAGCGGGAGATACGCAGTATTTT.

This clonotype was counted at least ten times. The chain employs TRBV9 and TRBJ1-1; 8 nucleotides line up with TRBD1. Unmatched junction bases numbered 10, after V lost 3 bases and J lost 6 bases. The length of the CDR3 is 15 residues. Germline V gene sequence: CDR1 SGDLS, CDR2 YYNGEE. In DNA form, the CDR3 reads TGTGCCAGCAGCGAACCGACAGGGGAAAGGTCTGAAGCTTTCTTT. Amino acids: CASSEPTGERSEAFF.

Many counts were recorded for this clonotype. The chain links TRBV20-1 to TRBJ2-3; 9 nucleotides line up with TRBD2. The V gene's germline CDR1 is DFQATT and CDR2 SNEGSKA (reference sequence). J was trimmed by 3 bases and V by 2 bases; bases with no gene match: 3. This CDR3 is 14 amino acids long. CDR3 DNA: TGCAGTGCTAGAAGACTAGCGGCAACAGATACGCAGTATTTT. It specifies CSARRLAATDTQYF.